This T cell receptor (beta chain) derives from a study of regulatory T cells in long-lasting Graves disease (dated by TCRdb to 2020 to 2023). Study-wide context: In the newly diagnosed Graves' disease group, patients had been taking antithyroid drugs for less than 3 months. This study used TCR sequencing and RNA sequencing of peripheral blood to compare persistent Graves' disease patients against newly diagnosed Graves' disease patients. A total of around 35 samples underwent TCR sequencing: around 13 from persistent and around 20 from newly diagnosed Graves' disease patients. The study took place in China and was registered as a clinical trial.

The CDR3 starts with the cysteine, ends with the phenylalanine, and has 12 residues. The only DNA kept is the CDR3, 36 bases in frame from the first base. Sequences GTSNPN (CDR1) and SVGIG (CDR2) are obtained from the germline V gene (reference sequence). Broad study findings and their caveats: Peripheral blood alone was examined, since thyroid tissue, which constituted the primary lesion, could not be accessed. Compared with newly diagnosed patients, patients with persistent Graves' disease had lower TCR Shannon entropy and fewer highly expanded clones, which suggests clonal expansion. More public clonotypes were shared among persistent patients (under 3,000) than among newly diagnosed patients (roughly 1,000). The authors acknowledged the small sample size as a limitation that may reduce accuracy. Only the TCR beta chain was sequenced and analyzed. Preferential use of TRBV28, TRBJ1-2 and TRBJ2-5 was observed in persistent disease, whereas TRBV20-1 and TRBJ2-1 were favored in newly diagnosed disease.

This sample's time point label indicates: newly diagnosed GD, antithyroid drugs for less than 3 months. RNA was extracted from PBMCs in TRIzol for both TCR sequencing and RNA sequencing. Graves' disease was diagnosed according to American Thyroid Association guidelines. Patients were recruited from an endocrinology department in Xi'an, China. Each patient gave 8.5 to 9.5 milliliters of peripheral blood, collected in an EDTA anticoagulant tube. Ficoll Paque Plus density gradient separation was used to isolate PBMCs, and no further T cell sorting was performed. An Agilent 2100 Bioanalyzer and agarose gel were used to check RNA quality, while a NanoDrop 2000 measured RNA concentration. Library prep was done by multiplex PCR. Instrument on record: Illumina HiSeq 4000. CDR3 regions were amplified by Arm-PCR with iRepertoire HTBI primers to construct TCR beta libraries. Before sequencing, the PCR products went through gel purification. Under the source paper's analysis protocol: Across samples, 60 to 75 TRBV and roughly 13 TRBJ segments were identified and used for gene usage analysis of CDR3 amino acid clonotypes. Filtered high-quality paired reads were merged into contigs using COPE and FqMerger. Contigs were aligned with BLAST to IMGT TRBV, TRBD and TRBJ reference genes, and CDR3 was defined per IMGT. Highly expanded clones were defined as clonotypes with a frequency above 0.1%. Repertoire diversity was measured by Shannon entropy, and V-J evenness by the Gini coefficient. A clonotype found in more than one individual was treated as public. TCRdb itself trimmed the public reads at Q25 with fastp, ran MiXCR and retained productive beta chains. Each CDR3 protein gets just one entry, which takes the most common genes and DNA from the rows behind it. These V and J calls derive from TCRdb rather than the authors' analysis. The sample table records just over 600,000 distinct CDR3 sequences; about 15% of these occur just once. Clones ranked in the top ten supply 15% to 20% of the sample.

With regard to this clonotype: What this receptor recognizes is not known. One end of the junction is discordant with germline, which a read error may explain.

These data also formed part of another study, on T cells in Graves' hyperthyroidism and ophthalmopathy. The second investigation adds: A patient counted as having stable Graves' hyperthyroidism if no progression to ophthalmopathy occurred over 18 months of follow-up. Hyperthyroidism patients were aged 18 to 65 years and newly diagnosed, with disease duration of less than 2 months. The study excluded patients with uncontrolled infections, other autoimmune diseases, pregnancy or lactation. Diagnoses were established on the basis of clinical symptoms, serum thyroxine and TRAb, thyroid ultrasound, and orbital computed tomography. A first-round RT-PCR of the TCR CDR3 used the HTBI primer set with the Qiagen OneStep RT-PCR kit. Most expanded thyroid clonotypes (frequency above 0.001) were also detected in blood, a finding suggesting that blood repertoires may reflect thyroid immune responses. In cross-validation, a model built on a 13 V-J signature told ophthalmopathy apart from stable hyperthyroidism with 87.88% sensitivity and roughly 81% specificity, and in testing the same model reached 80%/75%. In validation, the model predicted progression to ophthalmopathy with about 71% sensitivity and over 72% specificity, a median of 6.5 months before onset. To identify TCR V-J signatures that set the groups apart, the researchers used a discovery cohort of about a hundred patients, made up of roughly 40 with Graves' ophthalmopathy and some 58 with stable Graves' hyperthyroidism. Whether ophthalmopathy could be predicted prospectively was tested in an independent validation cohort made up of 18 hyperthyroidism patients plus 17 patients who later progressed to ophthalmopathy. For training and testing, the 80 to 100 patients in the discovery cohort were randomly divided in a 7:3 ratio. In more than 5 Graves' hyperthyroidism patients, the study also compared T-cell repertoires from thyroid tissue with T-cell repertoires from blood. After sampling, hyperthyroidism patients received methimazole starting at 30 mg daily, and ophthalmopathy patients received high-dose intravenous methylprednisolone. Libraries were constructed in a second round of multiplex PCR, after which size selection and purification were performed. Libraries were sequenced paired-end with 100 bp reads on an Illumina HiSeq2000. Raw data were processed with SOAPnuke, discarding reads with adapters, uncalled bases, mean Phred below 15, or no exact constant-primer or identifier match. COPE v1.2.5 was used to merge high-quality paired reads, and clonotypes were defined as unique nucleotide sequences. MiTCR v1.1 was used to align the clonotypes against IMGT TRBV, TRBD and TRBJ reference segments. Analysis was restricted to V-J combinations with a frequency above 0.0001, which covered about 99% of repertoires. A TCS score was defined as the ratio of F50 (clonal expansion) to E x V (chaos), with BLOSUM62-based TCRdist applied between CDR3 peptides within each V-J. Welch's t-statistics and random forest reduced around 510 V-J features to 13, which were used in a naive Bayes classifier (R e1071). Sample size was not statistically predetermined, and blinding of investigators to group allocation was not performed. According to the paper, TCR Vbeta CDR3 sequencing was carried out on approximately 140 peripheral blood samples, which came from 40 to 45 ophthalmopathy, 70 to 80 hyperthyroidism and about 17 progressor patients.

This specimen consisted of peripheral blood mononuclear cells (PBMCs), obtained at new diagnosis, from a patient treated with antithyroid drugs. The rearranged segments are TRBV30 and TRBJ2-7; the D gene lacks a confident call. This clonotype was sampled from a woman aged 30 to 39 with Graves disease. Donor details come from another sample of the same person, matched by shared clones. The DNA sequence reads TGTGCCTGGAATCTGGGCTCCTGCGAGCAGTACTTC. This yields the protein CAWNLGSCEQYF.